These T cell receptor beta chains were read from a single sample in a study of blood T cell repertoires in COVID-19. TCRdb keeps only in-frame clones here, not all; method: immunoSEQ multiplex PCR. The sample shows 250,000 to 350,000 clones, 92% of them seen only once. Specimen: PBMCs or T cells enriched from blood (not recorded which). These receptors were obtained from a woman aged 25 to 39 who had recovered from COVID-19. CDR3s include the opening cysteine and the closing phenylalanine or tryptophan. The D gene is left open where the match is weak. Size values are once, few and many counts, or a class for expanded clones, and some rows have none.

cdr3_length	j_call	v_call	d_call	clone_size	cdr3_nt	cdr3_aa
17	TRBJ2-1	TRBV4-3	TRBD2	.	TGCGCCAGCAGCCAATTTAGTGGTAGCGGGAGTGGTGATGAGCAGTTCTTC	CASSQFSGSGSGDEQFF
15	TRBJ2-7	TRBV9	.	few	TGTGCCAGCAGCGTAAGATCAGGGTTAACCTACGAGCAGTACTTC	CASSVRSGLTYEQYF
13	TRBJ2-5	TRBV11-1	.	once	TGTGCCAGCAGCTTACTCGGCGGGGAGACCCAGTACTTC	CASSLLGGETQYF
14	TRBJ1-1	TRBV29-1	TRBD1	.	TGCAGCGTCAGAACAGGGGGCGTGAGCACTGAAGCTTTCTTT	CSVRTGGVSTEAFF
16	TRBJ1-2	TRBV21-1	.	.	TGTGCCAGCAGCAAAGGTTTACAGGGGAGGTGCTATGGCTACACCTTC	CASSKGLQGRCYGYTF
14	TRBJ2-7	TRBV9	.	.	TGTGCCAGCAGCGTAGGGGCCGTATCCTACGAGCAGTACTTC	CASSVGAVSYEQYF
15	TRBJ2-1	TRBV11-3	.	.	TGTGCCAGCAGCCGTGGAGGGTTGGGGGACGGGGAGCAGTTCTTC	CASSRGGLGDGEQFF
14	TRBJ1-3	TRBV18	.	.	TGTGCCAGCTCACCCCGCAGGGCCGGAAACACCATATATTTT	CASSPRRAGNTIYF
15	TRBJ2-2	TRBV11-2	.	.	TGTGCCAGCAGCTTAGATCTATTGCGAGTCGGGGAGCTGTTTTTT	CASSLDLLRVGELFF
16	TRBJ1-5	TRBV6-6	.	.	TGTGCCAGCAGTTACTCGGAGGGGCAGGGTAGTCAGCCCCAGCATTTT	CASSYSEGQGSQPQHF
12	TRBJ1-6	TRBV25-1	.	.	TGTGCCAGCTCTTTTATCGGTTCACCCCTCCACTTT	CASSFIGSPLHF
15	TRBJ2-7	TRBV19	.	once	TGTGCCAGTAGTATCTACGACAGCCCCTCCCACGAGCAGTACTTC	CASSIYDSPSHEQYF
14	TRBJ1-1	TRBV6-5	TRBD1	.	TGTGCCAGCAATAGAGACAGGGGGCTCGCTGAAGCTTTCTTT	CASNRDRGLAEAFF
16	TRBJ2-1	TRBV5-4	TRBD2	.	TGTGCCAGCAGCGCTAGCGGGAGGGCCGTCTACAATGAGCAGTTCTTC	CASSASGRAVYNEQFF
16	TRBJ1-2	TRBV4-1	.	.	TGCGCCAGCAGCCTTACGACCGGACAGCCCAACTATGGCTACACCTTC	CASSLTTGQPNYGYTF
15	TRBJ2-1	TRBV7-9	TRBD1	.	TGTGCCAGCAGCTTTTCAGGGGGACCCTACAATGAGCAGTTCTTC	CASSFSGGPYNEQFF
13	TRBJ1-2	TRBV12-3/TRBV12-4	TRBD1	.	TGTGCCAGCAGTCAACAGGGGGCTCGAGGCTACACCTTC	CASSQQGARGYTF
14	TRBJ2-1	TRBV3-1/TRBV3-2	TRBD2	.	TGTGCCAGCAGTCCTAGCGGGGGGGCCTGGGAGCAGTTCTTC	CASSPSGGAWEQFF
15	TRBJ2-7	TRBV3-1/TRBV3-2	TRBD2	.	TGTGCCAGCAGCCCCTTAGCGGGGCTAACCTACGAGCAGTACTTC	CASSPLAGLTYEQYF
16	TRBJ2-2	TRBV2	TRBD1	.	TGTGCCAGCAGTAACCCGGGACAGGGGGCCACCGGGGAGCTGTTTTTT	CASSNPGQGATGELFF
18	TRBJ2-1	TRBV3-1/TRBV3-2	TRBD2	.	TGTGCCAGCAGCCAAGAAAGGGGAGGGATCAGCTCCTACAATGAGCAGTTCTTC	CASSQERGGISSYNEQFF
15	TRBJ2-1	TRBV6-4	TRBD2	few	TGTGCCAGCAGTATAGCGGGGTCTATTTCCAATGAGCAGTTCTTC	CASSIAGSISNEQFF
14	TRBJ2-7	TRBV28	TRBD2	.	TGTGCCAGCAGTGGACTAGCGGGGCCCTACGAGCAGTACTTC	CASSGLAGPYEQYF
16	TRBJ2-2	TRBV7-6	.	.	TGTGCCAGCAGCTTAAACCAGGGGTCGAACACCGGGGAGCTGTTTTTT	CASSLNQGSNTGELFF
19	TRBJ1-4	TRBV28	TRBD1	.	TGTGCCAGCAGTTACCCCGCGGCTCATCTCAGGGGGCTGGACGAAAAACTGTTTTTT	CASSYPAAHLRGLDEKLFF
14	TRBJ2-7	TRBV4-1	.	.	TGCGCCAGCACCCTGGACATAGGATTCTACGAGCAGTACTTC	CASTLDIGFYEQYF
16	TRBJ2-7	TRBV19	TRBD2	.	TGTGCCAGTAGGCTTACCCATAGCGGGAGTCAATACGAGCAGTACTTC	CASRLTHSGSQYEQYF
12	TRBJ1-1	TRBV30	.	.	TGTGCCTGGAGGGGGCCGGGCACTAAAGCTTTCTTT	CAWRGPGTKAFF
16	TRBJ2-1	TRBV4-1	.	.	TGCGCCAGCAGCCAAGAGGCGGGGAGCTCCTACAATGAGCAGTTCTTC	CASSQEAGSSYNEQFF
19	TRBJ1-3	TRBV12-2	.	.	TGTGCAAGTCGCTTAGCGGAGACACCGGACAGGGCCTCTGGAAACACCATATATTTT	CASRLAETPDRASGNTIYF
13	TRBJ2-3	TRBV5-1	.	once	TGCGCCAGCTGGGACAAACTCACAGATACGCAGTATTTT	CASWDKLTDTQYF
15	TRBJ2-1	TRBV9	.	.	TGTGCCAGCAGCGTAGGAGAGGGAAGGTTTAATGAGCAGTTCTTC	CASSVGEGRFNEQFF
14	TRBJ2-2	TRBV3-1/TRBV3-2	.	.	TGTGCCAGCAGCCAATCGACAGTCTACGGGGAGCTGTTTTTT	CASSQSTVYGELFF
12	TRBJ1-2	TRBV3-1/TRBV3-2	.	.	TGTGCCAGCAGCCAAGCAGGGGATGGCTACACCTTC	CASSQAGDGYTF
17	TRBJ1-6	TRBV7-8	TRBD1	.	TGTGCCAGCAGCTACTTCTTGGACAGGAGTGGCAATTCACCCCTCCACTTT	CASSYFLDRSGNSPLHF
15	TRBJ2-1	TRBV5-1	TRBD2	.	TGCGCCAGCGGGACTAGCGGGGGAGGCAGATATGAGCAGTTCTTC	CASGTSGGGRYEQFF
14	TRBJ2-3	TRBV12-5	TRBD1	.	TGTGCTAGTGGTCCTCAGGGGGCGGCAGATACGCAGTATTTT	CASGPQGAADTQYF
14	TRBJ1-4	TRBV20-1	.	.	TGCAGTGCTAGTCAAACCCCTACCATTGAAAAACTGTTTTTT	CSASQTPTIEKLFF
16	TRBJ2-3	TRBV24-1	TRBD2	.	TGTGCCACCAGTGATAGAGCGGGAGTTAGCACAGATACGCAGTATTTT	CATSDRAGVSTDTQYF
16	TRBJ2-7	TRBV5-1	TRBD2	once	TGCGCCAGCAGCTCCGGGACTAGCGGGGGACTCTACGAGCAGTACTTC	CASSSGTSGGLYEQYF
14	TRBJ1-2	TRBV28	TRBD1	.	TGTGCCAGCAGCCTAGGGACAGGCCAATATGGCTACACCTTC	CASSLGTGQYGYTF
16	TRBJ1-6	TRBV28	.	.	TGTGCCAGCAGCCCCCGCACCAGCTCCTATAATTCACCCCTCCACTTT	CASSPRTSSYNSPLHF
16	TRBJ2-1	TRBV7-9	TRBD2	.	TGTGCCAGCAGCCCTACCGCCGGCGGGGGCTACAATGAGCAGTTCTTC	CASSPTAGGGYNEQFF
15	TRBJ2-1	TRBV7-9	TRBD1	.	TGTGCCAGCAGCTCCCTAGGGGGCACCCACGGTGAGCAGTTCTTC	CASSSLGGTHGEQFF
18	TRBJ2-1	TRBV11-3	TRBD2	.	TGTGCCAGCAGCCTTGGGACTAGCGGGGGCTACTCCTACAATGAGCAGTTCTTC	CASSLGTSGGYSYNEQFF